This is a list of T cell receptor beta chains from one sample in a study of T cells in Graves' hyperthyroidism and ophthalmopathy. TCRdb passed the multiplex PCR reads through MiXCR, listing each CDR3 protein once. The table lists roughly 560,000 distinct CDR3 sequences, 14% to 15% of them singletons. The sequenced material came from blood. The receptors were sampled from a woman in her 40s with Graves' ophthalmopathy. Both conserved end residues are part of each CDR3. The D gene is left open where the match is weak. Rows may omit the clone size; those that give it use once, few, many or a size class.

>TRBD2|TRBJ2-4|TRBV6-2/TRBV6-3|-
CASSYLIAGGPAKNIQYF
TGTGCCAGCAGTTACCTAATAGCGGGAGGGCCCGCCAAAAACATTCAGTACTTC
>TRBD1|TRBJ2-5|TRBV2|many
CASRTDRAYQETQYF
TGTGCCAGCAGGACCGACAGGGCCTACCAAGAGACCCAGTACTTC
>-|TRBJ1-1|TRBV20-1|many
CSARPRPEVGFNFMNTEAFF
TGCAGTGCTAGACCTCGTCCTGAAGTGGGATTTAATTTTATGAACACTGAAGCTTTCTTT
>TRBD1|TRBJ2-2|TRBV29-1|few
CSVGDRVIGELFF
TGCAGCGTTGGGGACAGGGTTATCGGGGAGCTGTTTTTT
>TRBD1|TRBJ2-7|TRBV27|many
CASSPNRGKYEQYF
TGTGCCAGCAGCCCTAACAGGGGGAAGTACGAGCAGTACTTC
>-|TRBJ1-1|TRBV19|-
CASNAGIEAFF
TGTGCCAGTAACGCAGGGATTGAAGCTTTCTTT
>-|TRBJ2-4|TRBV11-2|-
CASSSEGGRGYIQYF
TGTGCCAGCAGCTCAGAAGGGGGTAGGGGATACATTCAGTACTTC
>-|TRBJ2-7|TRBV7-9|many
CASSLAQGLVHEQYF
TGTGCCAGCAGCTTAGCGCAGGGGTTAGTCCACGAGCAGTACTTC
>-|TRBJ1-1|TRBV7-2|-
CASSWGGGDEAFF
TGTGCCAGCAGCTGGGGGGGGGGCGATGAAGCTTTCTTT
>-|TRBJ2-5|TRBV29-1|many
CSVEYAEETQYF
TGCAGCGTTGAGTACGCGGAGGAGACCCAGTACTTC
>TRBD1|TRBJ2-7|TRBV5-1|many
CASSLAGQGLSDEQYF
TGCGCCAGCAGCTTGGCCGGACAGGGTCTTAGCGACGAGCAGTACTTC
>-|TRBJ1-1|TRBV12-3/TRBV12-4|-
CASSLLQDMNTEAFF
TGTGCCAGCAGTTTACTCCAGGACATGAACACTGAAGCTTTCTTT
>-|TRBJ1-5|TRBV4-1|few
CASSQAGGLGNQPQHF
TGCGCCAGCAGCCAGGCGGGGGGGTTGGGCAATCAGCCCCAGCATTTT
>-|TRBJ2-7|TRBV16|many
CASSQSVGNEQYF
TGTGCCAGCAGCCAATCGGTGGGTAACGAGCAGTACTTC
>TRBD2|TRBJ2-7|TRBV6-1|few
CASSGGSGLAFYEQYF
TGTGCCAGCAGTGGTGGGTCGGGACTAGCATTCTACGAGCAGTACTTC
>-|TRBJ1-1|TRBV14|-
CASSQGLPRNTEAFF
TGTGCCAGCAGCCAAGGCTTACCTAGGAACACTGAAGCTTTCTTT
>-|TRBJ2-2|TRBV15|many
CATSMVDTGELFF
TGTGCCACCAGCATGGTGGACACCGGGGAGCTGTTTTTT
>TRBD2|TRBJ2-7|TRBV5-1|many
CASFAAGGSSAEQYF
TGCGCCAGCTTCGCTGCGGGAGGCTCCTCCGCCGAGCAGTACTTC
>-|TRBJ2-7|TRBV12-3/TRBV12-4|many
CASSSPNVGVGRREQYF
TGTGCCAGCAGTTCTCCTAATGTAGGAGTAGGCCGACGGGAGCAGTACTTC
>TRBD2|TRBJ2-5|TRBV7-8|-
CASNQREQGTQYF
TGTGCCAGCAACCAGCGGGAGCAGGGGACCCAGTACTTC
>-|TRBJ1-5|TRBV6-1|few
CASSGLHFDNQPQHF
TGTGCCAGCAGTGGACTCCACTTCGACAATCAGCCCCAGCATTTT
>TRBD2|TRBJ2-7|TRBV27|many
CASSLLSRGGRNEQYF
TGTGCCAGCAGTTTACTCTCGCGGGGCGGGAGGAACGAGCAGTACTTC
>-|TRBJ1-1|TRBV4-2|-
CASSHDDQGHHIPLVNTEAFF
TGTGCCAGCAGCCACGACGATCAGGGACATCACATCCCCTTAGTGAACACTGAAGCTTTCTTT
>-|TRBJ1-1|TRBV6-8|-
CASSYVWNGPYTEAFF
TGTGCCAGCAGTTATGTGTGGAACGGTCCCTACACTGAAGCTTTCTTT
>-|TRBJ1-1|TRBV30|few
CAWSKPGSGPGAFF
TGTGCCTGGAGTAAACCTGGCAGTGGCCCGGGAGCTTTCTTT
>-|TRBJ2-2|TRBV14|many
CASSQVSNTGELFF
TGTGCCAGCAGCCAAGTCTCGAACACCGGGGAGCTGTTTTTT
>-|TRBJ1-1|TRBV6-5|few
CASSYSIGLSDTEAFF
TGTGCCAGCAGTTACTCGATTGGGCTTAGTGACACTGAAGCTTTCTTT
>-|TRBJ1-1|TRBV6-5|many
CASSYLGNTEAFF
TGTGCCAGCAGTTACCTGGGGAACACTGAAGCTTTCTTT
>TRBD1|TRBJ1-2|TRBV7-2|-
CASSPQGASNYGYTF
TGTGCCAGCAGCCCTCAGGGGGCGTCTAACTATGGCTACACCTTC
>-|TRBJ1-1|TRBV28|many
CASSLVRSQRGLNTEAFF
TGTGCCAGCAGTTTAGTCCGTAGCCAACGGGGGTTGAACACTGAAGCTTTCTTT
>TRBD1|TRBJ1-6|TRBV18|-
CASSPTGDSPLHF
TGTGCCAGCTCACCGACAGGGGATTCACCCCTCCACTTT
>-|TRBJ1-5|TRBV2|many
CASSEQFNQPQHF
TGTGCCAGCAGTGAGCAGTTCAATCAGCCCCAGCATTTT
>-|TRBJ1-5|TRBV10-3|many
CAISEQGDYSNQPQHF
TGTGCCATCAGTGAGCAGGGAGACTATAGCAATCAGCCCCAGCATTTT
>-|TRBJ1-5|TRBV7-2|many
CASSLNREDQPQHF
TGTGCCAGCAGCTTAAACAGGGAAGATCAGCCCCAGCATTTT
>-|TRBJ2-5|TRBV29-1|many
CSVEAGSETQYF
TGCAGCGTTGAGGCGGGTTCGGAGACCCAGTACTTC
>-|TRBJ1-1|TRBV24-1|many
CATRDDLGTEAFF
TGTGCCACCCGGGACGACCTAGGGACTGAAGCTTTCTTT